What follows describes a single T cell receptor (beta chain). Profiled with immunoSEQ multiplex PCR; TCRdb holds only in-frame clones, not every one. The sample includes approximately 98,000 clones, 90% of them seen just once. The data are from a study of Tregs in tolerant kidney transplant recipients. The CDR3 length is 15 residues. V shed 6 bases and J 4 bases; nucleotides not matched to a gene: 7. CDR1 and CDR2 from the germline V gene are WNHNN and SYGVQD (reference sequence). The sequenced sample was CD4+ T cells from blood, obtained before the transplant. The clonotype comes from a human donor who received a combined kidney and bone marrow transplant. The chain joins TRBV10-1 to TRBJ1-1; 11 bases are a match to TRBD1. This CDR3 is CASRASGTGGTEAFF. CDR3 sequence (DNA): TGCGCCAGCAGGGCATCCGGGACAGGGGGCACTGAAGCTTTCTTT.